This is a list of T cell receptor beta chains from one sample in a study of T cell responses to AZD1222 COVID-19 vaccine. Produced via immunoSEQ multiplex PCR; TCRdb's table is partial and in-frame only. The sample consists of some 130,000 clones, roughly 85% of them appearing once. Here the sequenced sample was peripheral blood, taken 28 days after the second dose of the MenACWY control vaccine. These receptors were obtained from an adult who received the MenACWY meningococcal vaccine as a control. CDR3s include the opening cysteine and the closing phenylalanine or tryptophan. D genes are given only for firm matches. The size field is filled for only some rows; it gives once, few, many or a size class.

D	V	J	size	DNA	CDR3
TRBD1	TRBV5-4	TRBJ2-3	-	TGTGCCAGCAGCTCCCGGACAGGGGGCACAGATACGCAGTATTTT	CASSSRTGGTDTQYF
TRBD1	TRBV5-1	TRBJ1-2	-	TGCGCCAGCAGCTTGGGCATCGGACAGGCCAGAGGCGGCTACACCTTC	CASSLGIGQARGGYTF
TRBD2	TRBV27	TRBJ2-3	-	TGTGCCAGCAGCCTTACCGGGACTAGCCGTCATACGCAGTATTTT	CASSLTGTSRHTQYF
TRBD2	TRBV5-1	TRBJ2-1	few	TGCGCCAGCAGCTTGGACCTAGCTCGGGAGGATGAGCAGTTCTTC	CASSLDLAREDEQFF
-	TRBV19	TRBJ1-2	-	TGTGCCAGTAGTACCCGCGGAACAACCTATGGCTACACCTTC	CASSTRGTTYGYTF
TRBD1	TRBV30	TRBJ1-6	-	TGTGCCTGGAGGGGGACAGGGGCGAATTCACCCCTCCACTTT	CAWRGTGANSPLHF
TRBD1	TRBV25-1	TRBJ1-2	-	TGTGCCAGCAGTGGACGAGGGACAGACTATGGCTACACCTTC	CASSGRGTDYGYTF
TRBD1	TRBV29-1	TRBJ1-1	-	TGCAGCGGGGACAGGGGAACTGAAGCTTTCTTT	CSGDRGTEAFF
-	TRBV6-5	TRBJ1-4	-	TGTGCCAGCAGGGGGGGATCGGGTAATGAAAAACTGTTTTTT	CASRGGSGNEKLFF
-	TRBV5-1	TRBJ2-7	-	TGCGCCAGCTCGCGAGGGTCAGCCAATTTCGAGCAGTACTTC	CASSRGSANFEQYF
-	TRBV5-4	TRBJ2-3	-	TGTGCCAGCAGCTTCTTAGTTCCCACAGATACGCAGTATTTT	CASSFLVPTDTQYF
TRBD2	TRBV19	TRBJ2-2	-	TGTGCCAGTAAATTAACGGGAGGGCAGAGAACCGGGGAGCTGTTTTTT	CASKLTGGQRTGELFF
TRBD2	TRBV19	TRBJ2-7	-	TGTGCCAGTAGTATGGGTGGACTAGCGGGGTCCTTATCCTACGAGCAGTACTTC	CASSMGGLAGSLSYEQYF
-	TRBV7-3	TRBJ2-4	-	TGTGCCAGCAGCTTAAACGCAGGGGACATTCAGTACTTC	CASSLNAGDIQYF
-	TRBV24-1	TRBJ1-5	-	TGTGCCACCAGTCTGGGGAGCAATCAGCCCCAGCATTTT	CATSLGSNQPQHF
-	TRBV27	TRBJ1-5	-	TGTGCCAGCAGTTTGGGCAGCAATCAGCCCCAGCATTTT	CASSLGSNQPQHF
TRBD2	TRBV28	TRBJ2-2	-	TGTGCCACCCATCGGGGGGAGGGCACCGGGGAGCTGTTTTTT	CATHRGEGTGELFF
-	TRBV12-2	TRBJ2-1	once	TGTGCAAGTCGGACGCCGCCGGGACTAGCGGGGGGGCTCCGATCGAAAGTGCTCAATGAGCAGTTCTTC	CASRTPPGLAGGLRSKVLNEQFF
TRBD2	TRBV7-9	TRBJ2-7	-	TGTGCCAGCAGTCCTAGCGGGGCCCGGGGCGAGCAGTACTTC	CASSPSGARGEQYF
TRBD2	TRBV3-1/TRBV3-2	TRBJ2-2	-	TGTGCCAGCAGCCAAGATTGGCGGGAGATCACCGGGGAGCTGTTTTTT	CASSQDWREITGELFF
-	TRBV27	TRBJ1-1	-	TGTGCCAGCTATCGGGCAGGGAAAGCTTTCTTT	CASYRAGKAFF
-	TRBV28	TRBJ2-3	-	TGTGCCAGCAACACCTTAGGGCACACAGATACGCAGTATTTT	CASNTLGHTDTQYF
TRBD1	TRBV11-2	TRBJ1-5	-	TGTGCCAGCAGCTTACGCCAGGGGGAACCCCGTTACAATCAGCCCCAGCATTTT	CASSLRQGEPRYNQPQHF
-	TRBV4-3	TRBJ2-3	-	TGCGCCAGCAGCCAAGAGGACGGCGGCACAGATACGCAGTATTTT	CASSQEDGGTDTQYF
-	TRBV10-3	TRBJ1-3	-	TGTGCCATCAGTGAGAATGCCAACTCTGGAAACACCATATATTTT	CAISENANSGNTIYF
-	TRBV10-1	TRBJ1-4	-	TGCGCCAGCAGTGCTTCAGGGGCGGATGAAAAACTGTTTTTT	CASSASGADEKLFF
-	TRBV5-5	TRBJ1-2	-	TGTGCCAGCAGCTCCGGATTACAGGCTGGCTACACCTTC	CASSSGLQAGYTF
-	TRBV5-1	TRBJ1-1	-	TGCGCCAGCAGCTTGTGGGGGTTGAACACTGAAGCTTTCTTT	CASSLWGLNTEAFF
-	TRBV24-1	TRBJ1-4	few	TGTGCCACCAGTGATTCGGGTTTGAATGAAAAACTGTTTTTT	CATSDSGLNEKLFF
-	TRBV28	TRBJ1-2	-	TGTGCCAGCAGTCGAGGTGGGGGGAGGGGTGGCTACACCTTC	CASSRGGGRGGYTF
TRBD1	TRBV5-5	TRBJ1-6	-	TGTGCCAGCAGCGCACAGGGGTCACGGAATTCACCCCTCCACTTT	CASSAQGSRNSPLHF
-	TRBV6-6	TRBJ1-2	few	TGTGCCAGCTCCGGAGGAGGGGCCTATGGCTACACCTTC	CASSGGGAYGYTF
TRBD2	TRBV2	TRBJ2-1	many	TGTGCCAGCAGTGAATACCAGCGGGGAGAGCAGTTCTTC	CASSEYQRGEQFF
TRBD1	TRBV6-5	TRBJ2-5	-	TGTGCCAGCCTGGAACAGGGGGGTCCAGAGACCCAGTACTTC	CASLEQGGPETQYF
TRBD1	TRBV28	TRBJ1-2	-	TGTGCCAGCAGCAGGAGGGACAGGGGGCGAGGCTACACCTTC	CASSRRDRGRGYTF
-	TRBV18	TRBJ2-3	few	TGTGCCAGCTCACCCGCAGATAGCACAGATACGCAGTATTTT	CASSPADSTDTQYF
TRBD2	TRBV5-4	TRBJ2-4	-	TGTGCCAGCAGCTGGGGGGGGACTAGCTGGGACATTCAGTACTTC	CASSWGGTSWDIQYF
-	TRBV28	TRBJ2-6	few	TGTGCCAGCAGGCCCTTCTCTGGGGCCAACGTCCTGACTTTC	CASRPFSGANVLTF
-	TRBV7-8	TRBJ2-7	once	TGTGCCAGCAGCTCGATTGGTCGACAGGCGTCCTACGAGCAGTACTTC	CASSSIGRQASYEQYF
-	TRBV6-5	TRBJ2-1	-	TGTGCCAGCAGTTACCGGGCGGAGAGCTCCTACAATGAGCAGTTCTTC	CASSYRAESSYNEQFF
-	TRBV2	TRBJ1-2	-	TGTGCCAGCAGCCGGATTACAGGGAACTATGGCTACACCTTC	CASSRITGNYGYTF
-	TRBV12-3/TRBV12-4	TRBJ1-4	few	TGTGCCAGCAGTTTAAGTGGGTTGGAAAAACTGTTTTTT	CASSLSGLEKLFF